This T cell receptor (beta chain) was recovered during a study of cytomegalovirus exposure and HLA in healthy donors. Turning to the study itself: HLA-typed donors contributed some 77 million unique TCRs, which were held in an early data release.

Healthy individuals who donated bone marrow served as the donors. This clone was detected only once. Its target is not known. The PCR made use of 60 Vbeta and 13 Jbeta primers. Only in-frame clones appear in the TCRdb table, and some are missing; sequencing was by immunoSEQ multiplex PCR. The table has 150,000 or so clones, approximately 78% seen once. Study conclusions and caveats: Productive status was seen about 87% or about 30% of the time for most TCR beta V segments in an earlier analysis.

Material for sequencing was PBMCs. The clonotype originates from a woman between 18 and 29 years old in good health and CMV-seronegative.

CDR3 DNA: TGTGCCAGCAGCGTAGGGGGACCGGGACTCTCTGGAAACACCATATATTTT. Encoded protein: CASSVGGPGLSGNTIYF. This chain connects TRBV9 to TRBJ1-3, with a weak D call TRBD1 (5 bases). Germline V lookup: CDR1 SGDLS, CDR2 YYNGEE. CDR3 length: 17 amino acids. V lost 0 bases and J 0 bases, leaving 13 bases between the germline ends.